The source of this TCR beta chain is a study of spatial heterogeneity in lung cancer. Study background: More than 8.5 raw reads, on average, carried each unique TCR and UMI combination.

There are a few counts of this clonotype. Time point noted: blood at routine non-recurrence follow-up after resection. Frozen PBMC, nontumor lung or tumor provided whole RNA, which was sequenced unsorted. In TCRdb, the 5' RACE reads were re-called with MiXCR into one record per CDR3 protein. The sample lists about 23,000 distinct CDR3 sequences; more than 9.5% were seen once. Germline V gene lookup returns CDR1 DFQATT and CDR2 SNEGSKA (reference sequence). V was pared by 5 bases and J by 3 bases, with 11 bases between. The CDR3 extends over 12 amino acids. Source: PBMCs, taken at follow-up. The receptor was isolated from a male donor with early-stage non-small cell lung cancer. The V and J genes are TRBV20-1 and TRBJ2-7; either TRBD1 or TRBD2 may fit D (5 bases each). The DNA of the CDR3 is TGCAGTGCTCCTAGGGACCGCTACGAGCAGTACTTC. This sequence encodes CSAPRDRYEQYF.